This entry describes one T cell receptor (beta chain). Its specificity is unknown. These data belong to a study of siplizumab effects on memory and regulatory T cells. The study, taken as a whole, reports: Whether the proliferating Tregs (from siplizumab cultures) were suppressive was not confirmed. Relative to controls at approximately 30%, mappable alloreactive CD4+ clones exhibited a mean Treg-derived proportion of approximately 70% with siplizumab. Alloreactive sequences traceable to unstimulated CD4+ memory cells were significantly reduced by siplizumab. To unstimulated subsets, only a minor fraction of alloreactive clones could be mapped.

Assay used: immunoSEQ multiplex PCR; TCRdb lists only in-frame clones, some missing. The sample includes roughly 120,000 clones, approximately 94% of them seen just once. The V gene end was trimmed by 7 bases and the J gene end by 4 bases; junction bases not matched to a gene: 6. The germline gives CDR1 MNHNS, CDR2 SASEGT. The CDR3 has 13 amino acids. What was sequenced was non-Treg CD4+ T cells sorted from blood. V is TRBV6-1 and J is TRBJ1-2; 7 bases map to TRBD1. The sequence was collected from a human donor in good health. This CDR3 is CASITGAVYGYTF. The CDR3 DNA reads as TGTGCCAGCATCACAGGGGCGGTCTATGGCTACACCTTC.